The T cell receptor beta chain under discussion was sequenced for a study of blood T cells in healthy people across ages. The V and J ends lost 8 bases and 3 bases respectively, with 14 bases between them. The CDR3 extends over 14 amino acids. Overall study findings and caveats: Expanded clonotype shifts may have been confounded, as the donors had an unknown CMV status.

This clonotype has more than one count but fewer than ten. Its antigen is not identified. The people who gave samples were healthy Caucasians from Russia, aged roughly 6 to 95. In each sample, at least 7 million PBMCs were isolated. It was with a sample-barcoded 5' primer and a J-beta primer mix that a second PCR of about 6 to 12 cycles was run. From the 5' RACE reads, TCRdb called clonotypes with MiXCR, one entry per CDR3 protein. The sample holds approximately 770,000 distinct CDR3 sequences, 58% seen once. This receptor was identified in a man aged 25 to 40 in good health. The chain recombines TRBV12-3 or TRBV12-4 with TRBJ2-1, with D possibly matching TRBD1 (5 bases). Sequenced sample: blood. CDR3 nucleotides: TGTGCCAGCCTATTAGGTAGGGGCTACAATGAGCAGTTCTTC. This codes for CASLLGRGYNEQFF.